The rows below give T cell receptor beta chains drawn from one sample of a study of cytomegalovirus exposure and HLA in healthy donors. Assay: immunoSEQ multiplex PCR; the TCRdb copy retains only in-frame clones and omits some. Counted here are fewer than 85,000 clones, around 70% occurring once; the ten biggest clones make up approximately 10%. Sequenced material: PBMCs. The source is a woman aged 40-49 years in good health and CMV-seropositive. Each CDR3 is given with its conserved first and last residue. Each record gives: D gene, clone size, J gene, V gene, CDR3 DNA, CDR3 protein. A D gene is named only where the DNA matches it firmly. For some rows the clone size is stated as once, few or many, or as a class when expanded; others skip it.

>TRBD1|few|TRBJ1-1|TRBV9
TGTGCCAGCAGCGAGGGGGACAGCGCAAACACTGAAGCTTTCTTT
CASSEGDSANTEAFF
>.|.|TRBJ2-1|TRBV9
TGTGCCAGCAGCTTGTACAGGGACTCCTACAATGAGCAGTTCTTC
CASSLYRDSYNEQFF
>.|many|TRBJ2-7|TRBV4-3
TGCGCCAGCAGAAGGTGGAGAAGTTCCTACGAGCAGTACTTC
CASRRWRSSYEQYF
>TRBD1|.|TRBJ2-7|TRBV19
TGTGCCAGTAGTCCCCGACAGGGGGCCTACGAGCAGTACTTC
CASSPRQGAYEQYF
>.|.|TRBJ1-1|TRBV6-5
TGTGCCAGCCTAAAGAAACAGGGAACTGAAGCTTTCTTT
CASLKKQGTEAFF
>.|.|TRBJ2-3|TRBV7-2
TGTGCCAGCAGCTTAGGAGGCGCGCCAGCAAACACAGATACGCAGTATTTT
CASSLGGAPANTDTQYF
>TRBD1|few|TRBJ1-2|TRBV6-5
TGTGCCAGCAGAACACAGGGGCCCTATGGCTACCCCTTC
CASRTQGPYGYPF
>TRBD1|.|TRBJ2-2|TRBV19
TGTGCCAGTAAGGGACAGGGGGTTAGCGGGGAGCTGTTTTTT
CASKGQGVSGELFF
>TRBD2|.|TRBJ2-7|TRBV9
TGTGCCAGCAGCGTAGACAGCGGGGACTACGAGCAGTACTTC
CASSVDSGDYEQYF
>.|few|TRBJ2-1|TRBV9
TGTGCCAGCAGCGTACCCAGCGGACGGGTGTTCTTC
CASSVPSGRVFF
>TRBD2|few|TRBJ2-2|TRBV27
TGTGCCAGCAGTTTATTCCCCCCCGGCCTAGCGGCGAACACCGGGGAGCTGTTTTTT
CASSLFPPGLAANTGELFF
>TRBD1|few|TRBJ1-2|TRBV6-6
TGTGCCAGCACGAACAGGGGTGGCTACACCTTC
CASTNRGGYTF
>.|.|TRBJ1-3|TRBV11-1
TGTGCCAGCAGTAAGAGACGGCAGTGGAGCTCTGGAAACACCATATATTTT
CASSKRRQWSSGNTIYF
>TRBD1|.|TRBJ1-1|TRBV7-2
TGTGCCAGCAGCCCCGGACAGGGGACATACACTGAAGCTTTCTTT
CASSPGQGTYTEAFF
>TRBD1|once|TRBJ1-4|TRBV6-6
TGTGCCAGCAGTTACTCGACAGGGGCAACTAATGAAAAACTGTTTTTT
CASSYSTGATNEKLFF
>TRBD1|.|TRBJ1-3|TRBV19
TGTGCCAGTACCCCGGGACAGCTACTAAGAAACACCATATATTTT
CASTPGQLLRNTIYF
>TRBD1|.|TRBJ2-7|TRBV6-5
TGTGCCAGCAGATATGGGACAGGCGATTCCTACGAGCAGTACTTC
CASRYGTGDSYEQYF
>TRBD1|few|TRBJ1-4|TRBV6-1
TGTGCCAGCAGTGAGCGAGGGACAGTCGAAAAACTGTTTTTT
CASSERGTVEKLFF
>.|.|TRBJ2-7|TRBV6-1
TGTGCCAGCCGTAGACAGTACTACGAGCAGTACTTC
CASRRQYYEQYF
>TRBD2|.|TRBJ2-3|TRBV7-2
TGTGCCAGCAGCTTCTCGTCTAGCGGGGGGGATAGCACAGATACGCAGTATTTT
CASSFSSSGGDSTDTQYF
>TRBD2|few|TRBJ2-3|TRBV6-1
TGTGCCAGCAGTGGGGTCGGCGGGGGGGCCGTTAAAGATACGCAGTATTTT
CASSGVGGGAVKDTQYF
>.|.|TRBJ1-2|TRBV30
TGTGCCTGGAGTAAGGCAGGGGCCAACTATGGCTACACCTTC
CAWSKAGANYGYTF
>.|few|TRBJ1-1|TRBV14
TGTGCCAGCAGCCAAGTAAGAGAGTACGCTTTCTTT
CASSQVREYAFF
>TRBD2|.|TRBJ2-5|TRBV5-4
TGTGCCAGCAGCTCTCCGGGACTAGAAGAGACCCAGTACTTC
CASSSPGLEETQYF
>.|once|TRBJ1-5|TRBV6-4
TGTGCCAGCAGCGCTCTACTCACAGGGTTGCCCCAGCATTTT
CASSALLTGLPQHF
>.|.|TRBJ1-1|TRBV5-1
TGCGCCAGCAGCTTGTGGGCGGGAATGAACACTGAAGCTTTCTTT
CASSLWAGMNTEAFF
>.|.|TRBJ2-5|TRBV27
TGTGCCAGCAGTTCACAAAATAAGGGGCTCCAGTACTTC
CASSSQNKGLQYF
>.|few|TRBJ1-2|TRBV4-3
TGCGCCAGCAGCCAAGGCAATACAGGGCTGAAGGATGGCTACACCTTC
CASSQGNTGLKDGYTF
>.|.|TRBJ2-1|TRBV4-2
TGTGCCAGCAGCCAAGCGGGATACAGGGTGGGGGCTGATAACGAGCAGTTCTTC
CASSQAGYRVGADNEQFF
>TRBD2|.|TRBJ2-1|TRBV5-5
TGTGCCAGCAGCAGGGGACTAGCGGGAGGTGGCAATGAGCAGTTCTTC
CASSRGLAGGGNEQFF
>TRBD2|few|TRBJ2-1|TRBV29-1
TGCAGCGCCGCTCTTTTGGGACTAGCGGGAGACGAGCAGTTCTTC
CSAALLGLAGDEQFF
>.|.|TRBJ1-1|TRBV6-6
TGTGCCAGCAGCCGCATAGACACTGAAGCTTTCTTT
CASSRIDTEAFF
>.|.|TRBJ1-6|TRBV5-1
TGCGCCAGCAGCTCGGAGGGCCATAATTCACCCCTCCACTTT
CASSSEGHNSPLHF
>TRBD2|.|TRBJ2-3|TRBV6-1
TGTGCCAGCAGTGAGGGACTAGCGGCAAGCACAGATACGCAGTATTTT
CASSEGLAASTDTQYF
>.|.|TRBJ2-1|TRBV27
TGTGCCAGCAGTTTTTCCCACGAGAGCAATGAGCAGTTCTTC
CASSFSHESNEQFF
>TRBD1|.|TRBJ2-1|TRBV4-2
TGTGCCAGCAGCCCAGCCGACAGGGTAAACAATGAGCAGTTCTTC
CASSPADRVNNEQFF
>.|.|TRBJ2-5|TRBV2
TGTGCCAGCATCCTACAAGCGTCACAAGAGACCCAGTACTTC
CASILQASQETQYF
>TRBD1|.|TRBJ1-1|TRBV28
TGTGCCAGCAGTGAACAGGGGCAAGAGTATTTAGCTTTCTTT
CASSEQGQEYLAFF
>TRBD2|.|TRBJ2-1|TRBV5-1
TGCGCCAGCAGCTTGGCCGGGACTAGCGGGAGATCTCCCAATGAGCAGTTCTTC
CASSLAGTSGRSPNEQFF
>TRBD2|.|TRBJ2-3|TRBV5-1
TGCGCCAGCAGCTTGGAGCGGGAGGAAGATACGCAGTATTTT
CASSLEREEDTQYF
>TRBD1|.|TRBJ1-2|TRBV29-1
TGCAGCGTTCCCGGGGGACAGGGGAAGGATGGCTACACCTTC
CSVPGGQGKDGYTF
>TRBD2|.|TRBJ2-3|TRBV7-6
TGTGCCACAAAATCACGTGGACTAGCGGCCAACCTGGGGGTGAAAGATACGCAGTATTTT
CATKSRGLAANLGVKDTQYF
>.|.|TRBJ2-7|TRBV2
TGTGCCAGCAGTGAAGGCGGGCCGGAGCAGTACTTC
CASSEGGPEQYF
>TRBD1|once|TRBJ1-3|TRBV27
TGTGCCAGCAAGAGGACAGGGGATTCCAACACCATATATTTT
CASKRTGDSNTIYF
>.|once|TRBJ2-7|TRBV19
TGTGCCAGTACCCCGACACCGAGCTCCTACGAGCAGTACTTC
CASTPTPSSYEQYF
>TRBD1|.|TRBJ1-2|TRBV30
TGTGCCTGGATCCCGGGACAGGGCTACTATGGCTACACCTTC
CAWIPGQGYYGYTF
>TRBD2|.|TRBJ2-1|TRBV6-1
TGTGCCAGCAGTGGAAGCGGGGGGTCCTACAATGAGCAGTTCTTC
CASSGSGGSYNEQFF
>TRBD2|.|TRBJ2-3|TRBV7-6
TGTGCCAGCAGCTCCCGACTAGCGGGAATGGATACGCAGTATTTT
CASSSRLAGMDTQYF
>.|.|TRBJ1-1|TRBV9
TGTGCCAGCAGCGGATCGACAGTGGGGAACACTGAAGCTTTCTTT
CASSGSTVGNTEAFF
>TRBD1|.|TRBJ2-1|TRBV7-2
TGTGCCAGCAGCCCCGACAGGGTTCGTGGGAATGAGCAGTTCTTC
CASSPDRVRGNEQFF
>TRBD2|.|TRBJ2-7|TRBV4-1
TGCGCCAGCAGCCTCACGGGGAGGGACTACGAGCAGTACTTC
CASSLTGRDYEQYF